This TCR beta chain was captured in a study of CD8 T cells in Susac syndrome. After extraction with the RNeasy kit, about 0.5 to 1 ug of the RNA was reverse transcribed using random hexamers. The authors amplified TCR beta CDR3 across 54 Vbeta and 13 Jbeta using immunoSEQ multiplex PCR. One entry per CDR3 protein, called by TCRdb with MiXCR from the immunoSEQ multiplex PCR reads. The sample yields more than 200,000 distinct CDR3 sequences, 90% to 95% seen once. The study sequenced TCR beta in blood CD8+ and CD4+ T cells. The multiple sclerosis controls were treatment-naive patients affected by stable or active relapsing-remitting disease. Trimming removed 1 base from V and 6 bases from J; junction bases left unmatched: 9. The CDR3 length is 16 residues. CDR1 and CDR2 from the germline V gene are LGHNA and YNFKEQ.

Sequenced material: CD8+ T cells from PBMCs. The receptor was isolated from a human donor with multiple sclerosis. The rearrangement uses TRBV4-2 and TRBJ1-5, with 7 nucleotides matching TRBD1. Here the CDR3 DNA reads TGTGCCAGCAGCCAAGTTCAAGGGGGCGCCCGTCAGCCCCAGCATTTT. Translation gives CASSQVQGGARQPQHF.